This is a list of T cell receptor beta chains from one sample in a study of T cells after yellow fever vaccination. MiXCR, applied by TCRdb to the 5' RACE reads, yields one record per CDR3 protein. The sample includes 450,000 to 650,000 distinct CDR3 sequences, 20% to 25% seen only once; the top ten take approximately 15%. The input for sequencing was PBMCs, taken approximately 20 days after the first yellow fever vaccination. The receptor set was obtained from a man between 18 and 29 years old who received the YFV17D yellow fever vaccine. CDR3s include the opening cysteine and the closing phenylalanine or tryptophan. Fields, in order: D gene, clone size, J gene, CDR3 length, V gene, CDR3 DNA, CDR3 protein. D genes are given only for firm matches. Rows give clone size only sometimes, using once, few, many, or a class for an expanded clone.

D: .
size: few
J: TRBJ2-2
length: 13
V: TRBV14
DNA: TGTGCCAGCAGCCAAGATGGTGGCGGGGAGCTGTTTTTT
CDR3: CASSQDGGGELFF

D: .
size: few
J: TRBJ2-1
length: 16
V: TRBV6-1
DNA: TGTGCCAGCAGTCAGGAACAGGGAGGTTCCGACAATGAGCAGTTCTTC
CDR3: CASSQEQGGSDNEQFF

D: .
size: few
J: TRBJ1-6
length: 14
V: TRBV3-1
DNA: TGTGCCAGCAGCCAAGGGCACACCAATTCACCCCTCCACTTT
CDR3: CASSQGHTNSPLHF

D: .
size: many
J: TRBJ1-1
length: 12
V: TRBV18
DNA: TGTGCCAGCTCACCAACAAGCACTGAAGCTTTCTTT
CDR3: CASSPTSTEAFF

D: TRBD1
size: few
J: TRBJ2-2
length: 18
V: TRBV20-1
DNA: TGCAGTGCAATAGAGGACGCCCGAGGGACAGGGTACACCGGGGAGCTGTTTTTT
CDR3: CSAIEDARGTGYTGELFF

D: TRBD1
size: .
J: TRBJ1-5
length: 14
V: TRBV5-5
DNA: TGTGCCAGCAGCTTCGAAGGACAGGGCCAACCCCAGCATTTT
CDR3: CASSFEGQGQPQHF

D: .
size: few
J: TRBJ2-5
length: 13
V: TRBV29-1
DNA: TGCAGCGTTGAAGTGACAGAAATAGAGACCCAGTACTTC
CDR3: CSVEVTEIETQYF

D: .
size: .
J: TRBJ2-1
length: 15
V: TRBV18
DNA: TGTGCCAGCTCACCACGCCAAACGGGGGACAATGAGCAGTTCTTC
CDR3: CASSPRQTGDNEQFF

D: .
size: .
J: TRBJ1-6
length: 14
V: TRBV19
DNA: TGTGCCAGTAGTATCTTGGGGGACAATTCACCCCTCCACTTT
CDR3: CASSILGDNSPLHF

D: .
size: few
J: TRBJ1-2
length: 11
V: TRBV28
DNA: TGTGCCAGCACGGCGGAGGGAGACTACACCTTC
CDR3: CASTAEGDYTF

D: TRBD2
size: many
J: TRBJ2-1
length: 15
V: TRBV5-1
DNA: TGCGCCAGCGACCGATCGGGGGGTGCATACAATGAGCAGTTCTTC
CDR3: CASDRSGGAYNEQFF

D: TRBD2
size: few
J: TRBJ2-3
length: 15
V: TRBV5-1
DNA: TGCGCCAGCACCCCAACGCCGGGGGGTGCAGATACGCAGTATTTT
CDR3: CASTPTPGGADTQYF

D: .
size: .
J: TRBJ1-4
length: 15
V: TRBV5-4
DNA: TGTGCCAGCAGCTTGGATGGGGGCCCAAATGAAAAACTGTTTTTT
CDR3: CASSLDGGPNEKLFF

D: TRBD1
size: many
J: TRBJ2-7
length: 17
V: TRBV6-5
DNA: TGTGCCAGCAGTTACTCGGGGCCCCAGGGGGTTTACCACGAGCAGTACTTC
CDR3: CASSYSGPQGVYHEQYF

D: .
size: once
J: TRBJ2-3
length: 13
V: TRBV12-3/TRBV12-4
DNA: TGTGCCTCCACGGACAGAGTTGGAGATACGCAGTATTTT
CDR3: CASTDRVGDTQYF

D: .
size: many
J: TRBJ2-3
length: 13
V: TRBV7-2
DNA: TGTGCCAGCAGCTCCCGGGTGGCGGATACGCAGTATTTT
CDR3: CASSSRVADTQYF

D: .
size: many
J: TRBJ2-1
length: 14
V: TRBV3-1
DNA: TGTGCCAGCAGCCAAGTCGTAGCGTCCAATGAGCAGTTCTTC
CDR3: CASSQVVASNEQFF

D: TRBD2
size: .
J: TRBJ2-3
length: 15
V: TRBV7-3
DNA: TGTGCCAGCAGCCGAGCGGGGGGGACAGGAGATACGCAGTATTTT
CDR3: CASSRAGGTGDTQYF

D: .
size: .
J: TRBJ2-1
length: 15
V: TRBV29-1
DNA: TGCAGCGTGGGCGCCGGGACGACTAGGAGGGATGAGCAGTTCTTC
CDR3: CSVGAGTTRRDEQFF

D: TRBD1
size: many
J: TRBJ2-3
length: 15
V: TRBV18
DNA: TGTGCCAGCTCACCCAACAGGGGTGGCACAGATACGCAGTATTTT
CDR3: CASSPNRGGTDTQYF

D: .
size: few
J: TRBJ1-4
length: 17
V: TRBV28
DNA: TGTGCCAGCAGTTTTTCGTTCGGGGGACGGGGTAATGAAAAACTGTTTTTT
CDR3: CASSFSFGGRGNEKLFF

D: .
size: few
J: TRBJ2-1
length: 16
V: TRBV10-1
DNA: TGCGCCAGCAGTGAGTCGGTAGTCCTAACCTACAATGAGCAGTTCTTC
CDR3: CASSESVVLTYNEQFF

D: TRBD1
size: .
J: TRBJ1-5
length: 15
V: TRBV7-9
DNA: TGTGCCAGCAGCTACGGGACAGGGGGCCTTCAGCCCCAGCATTTT
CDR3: CASSYGTGGLQPQHF

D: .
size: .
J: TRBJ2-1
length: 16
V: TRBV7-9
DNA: TGTGCCAGCAGCCCACAGGCCCGTAGCTCCTACAATGAGCAGTTCTTC
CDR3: CASSPQARSSYNEQFF

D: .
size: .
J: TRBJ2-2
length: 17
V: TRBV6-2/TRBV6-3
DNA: TGTGCCAGCAACAAACCCCCGGAGTTGGAGGTAACCGGGGAGCTGTTTTTT
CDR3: CASNKPPELEVTGELFF

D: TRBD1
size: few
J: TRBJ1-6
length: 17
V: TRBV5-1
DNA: TGCGCCAGCAGCGTGGGACCCAGGGGGCAGGGTAATTCACCCCTCCACTTT
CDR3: CASSVGPRGQGNSPLHF

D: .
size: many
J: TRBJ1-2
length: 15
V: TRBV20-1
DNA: TGCAGTGCTAGAAGCCCCTGGAGCGCTAACTATGGCTACACCTTC
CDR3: CSARSPWSANYGYTF

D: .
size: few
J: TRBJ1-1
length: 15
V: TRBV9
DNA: TGTGCCAGCAGCGTAGGACCTAACCTGGACACTGAAGCTTTCTTT
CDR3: CASSVGPNLDTEAFF

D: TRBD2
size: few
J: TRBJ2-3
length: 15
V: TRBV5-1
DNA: TGCGCCAGCAGCCCCGGGAGGGAACGCACAGATACGCAGTATTTT
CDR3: CASSPGRERTDTQYF

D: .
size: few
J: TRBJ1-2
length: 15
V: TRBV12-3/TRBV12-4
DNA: TGTGCCAGCAGCCACCAGGACGGACCATTCTATGGCTACACCTTC
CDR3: CASSHQDGPFYGYTF

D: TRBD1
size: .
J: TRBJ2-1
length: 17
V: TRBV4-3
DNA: TGCGCCAGCAGCCATGATAGGAGGACAGGGTCGGACAATGAGCAGTTCTTC
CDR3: CASSHDRRTGSDNEQFF

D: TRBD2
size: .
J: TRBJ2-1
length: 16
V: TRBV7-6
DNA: TGTGCCAGCAGCTTAGGTCCAGCGGGGGGGCTCGATGAGCAGTTCTTC
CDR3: CASSLGPAGGLDEQFF

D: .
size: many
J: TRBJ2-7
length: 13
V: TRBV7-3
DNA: TGTGCCAGCAGTGAAGGCAGCGCCTACGAGCAGTACTTC
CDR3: CASSEGSAYEQYF

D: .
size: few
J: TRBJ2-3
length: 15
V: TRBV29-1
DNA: TGCAGCGTTTGGTTCCGGGGTGATTTCGCAGATACGCAGTATTTT
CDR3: CSVWFRGDFADTQYF

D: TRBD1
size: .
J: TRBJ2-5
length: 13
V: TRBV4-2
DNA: TGTGCCAGCAGCCTGACAGGGGAGGCGACCCAGTACTTC
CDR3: CASSLTGEATQYF

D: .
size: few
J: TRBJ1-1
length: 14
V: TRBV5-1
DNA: TGCGCCAGCCGACCGACAGTGCGGAACACTGAAGCTTTCTTT
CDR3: CASRPTVRNTEAFF

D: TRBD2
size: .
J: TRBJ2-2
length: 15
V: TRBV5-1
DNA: TGCGCCAGCAGCTTGGCCATCGGGGGGGCCGGGGAGCTGTTTTTT
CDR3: CASSLAIGGAGELFF

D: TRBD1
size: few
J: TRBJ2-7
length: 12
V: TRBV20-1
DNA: TGCAGTGCGGGGGACAGGGTGGGCGAGCAGTACTTC
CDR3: CSAGDRVGEQYF

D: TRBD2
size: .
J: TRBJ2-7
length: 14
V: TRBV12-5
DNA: TGTGCTAGTGGCACCCCCGGGAGGACTTACGAGCAGTACTTC
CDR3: CASGTPGRTYEQYF

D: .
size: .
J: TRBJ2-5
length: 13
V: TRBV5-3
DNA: TGTGCCAGAAGCTTGTCAAGGGAAGAGACCCAGTACTTC
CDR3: CARSLSREETQYF

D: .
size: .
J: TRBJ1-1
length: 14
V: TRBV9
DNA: TGTGCCAGCAGCGTAACAGTGCAGAACACTGAAGCTTTCTTT
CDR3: CASSVTVQNTEAFF

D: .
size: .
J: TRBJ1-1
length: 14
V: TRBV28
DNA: TGTGCCAGCACCAAGACAGGCCGCAAGGGTGAAGCTTTCTTT
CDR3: CASTKTGRKGEAFF

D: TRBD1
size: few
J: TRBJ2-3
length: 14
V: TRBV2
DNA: TGTGCCAGCAGGGACAGGGGAAGCGCAGATACGCAGTATTTT
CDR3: CASRDRGSADTQYF

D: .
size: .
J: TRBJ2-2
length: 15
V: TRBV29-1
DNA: TGCAGCGTTGAGGGGCCCCGTAATAACACCGGGGAGCTGTTTTTT
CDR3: CSVEGPRNNTGELFF

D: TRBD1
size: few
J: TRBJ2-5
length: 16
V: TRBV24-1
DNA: TGTGCCACCAGTGATTTCTCAGGGGGCCTCGTTGAGACCCAGTACTTC
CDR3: CATSDFSGGLVETQYF

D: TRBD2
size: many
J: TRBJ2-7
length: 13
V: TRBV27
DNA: TGTGCCAGCAGTGGCGGGGGGGCCTACGAGCAGTACTTC
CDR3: CASSGGGAYEQYF

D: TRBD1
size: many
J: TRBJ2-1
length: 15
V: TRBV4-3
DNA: TGCGCCAGCAGCCAAGATTCCGGGACAGAGGTTGGGCAGTTCTTC
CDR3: CASSQDSGTEVGQFF

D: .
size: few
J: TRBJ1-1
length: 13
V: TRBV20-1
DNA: TGCAGTGCTATCATAGGTATGAACACTGAAGCTTTCTTT
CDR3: CSAIIGMNTEAFF

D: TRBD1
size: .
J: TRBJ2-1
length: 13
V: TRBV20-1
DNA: TGCAGTGCGCACAGGGGGTTCCACAATGAGCAGTTCTTC
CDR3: CSAHRGFHNEQFF

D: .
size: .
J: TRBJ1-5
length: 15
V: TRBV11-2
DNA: TGTGCCAGCAGCTTTCGAGCAGGGGCCAATCAGCCCCAGCATTTT
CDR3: CASSFRAGANQPQHF

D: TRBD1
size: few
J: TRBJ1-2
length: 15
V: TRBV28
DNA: TGTGCCAGCAGTTTTTCTCGCAGGGGGCAAGTTGGCTACACCTTC
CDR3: CASSFSRRGQVGYTF

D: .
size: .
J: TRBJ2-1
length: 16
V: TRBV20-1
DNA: TGCAGTGCCGCATCTTACAGGAGCTATTCCTACAATGAGCAGTTCTTC
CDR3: CSAASYRSYSYNEQFF

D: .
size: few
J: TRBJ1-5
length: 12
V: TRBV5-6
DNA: TGTGCCAGCAGCTCCTACAATCAGCCCCAGCATTTT
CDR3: CASSSYNQPQHF

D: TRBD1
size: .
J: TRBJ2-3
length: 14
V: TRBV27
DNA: TGTGCCAGCAGTTTGCGGGACAGGGGACATACGCAGTATTTT
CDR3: CASSLRDRGHTQYF

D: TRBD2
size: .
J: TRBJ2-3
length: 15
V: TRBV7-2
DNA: TGTGCCAGCAGGAGTGGACTAGCTGAGGCAGATACGCAGTATTTT
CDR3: CASRSGLAEADTQYF

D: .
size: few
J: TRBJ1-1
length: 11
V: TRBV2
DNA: TGTGCCAGCAGTCAAGGGTCCGTAGCTTTCTTT
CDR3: CASSQGSVAFF

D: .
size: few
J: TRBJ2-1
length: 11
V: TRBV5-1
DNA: TGCGCCAGCAGCATAGCAGATGAGCAGTTCTTC
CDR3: CASSIADEQFF

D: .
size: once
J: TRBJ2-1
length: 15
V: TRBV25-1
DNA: TGTGCCAGCAGTCCTGTCCCTCACGGGTACAATGAGCAGTTCTTC
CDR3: CASSPVPHGYNEQFF

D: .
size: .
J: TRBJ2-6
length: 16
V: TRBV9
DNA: TGTGCCAGCAGCGTAGGGGATGGGCTCGGGGCCAACGTCCTGACTTTC
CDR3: CASSVGDGLGANVLTF